The clone carrying this T cell receptor (beta chain) showed up many times. TCRdb used MiXCR to reprocess the 5' RACE reads, holding one entry per CDR3 protein. The top ten hold over 3% of the sample, which has under 65,000 distinct CDR3 sequences, about an eighth seen once. The data are from a study of early T cells in non-severe SARS-CoV-2 infection. J was trimmed by 3 bases and V by 2 bases; bases with no gene match: 6. This CDR3 spans 15 amino acids. Germline CDR1 reads LGHDT; CDR2 reads YNNKEL (reference sequence). Sequences were obtained from whole blood. The chain uses TRBV3-1 and TRBJ2-7; 8 bases line up with TRBD2. This sequence originates from an adult who was a healthcare worker with PCR-confirmed SARS-CoV-2 infection or an uninfected control (not recorded which). The CDR3 coding sequence is TGTGCCAGCAGCCAACCTGGGACTAGGGGCTACGAGCAGTACTTC. Amino acid sequence: CASSQPGTRGYEQYF.